This TCR beta chain was captured by sequencing in a study of blood T cell repertoires in COVID-19. Study-level information: The study drew acute and convalescent COVID-19 samples from the United States, Italy and Spain. From T cells, B-cell-depleted T cells, or PBMCs came the material, which was cDNA or gDNA.

Under the authors' procedure: Reference gene primer amplification gave estimated nucleated cell counts. Method: immunoSEQ multiplex PCR; TCRdb's copy keeps in-frame clones and lacks some. V and J calls and clone size are as listed in that table; D and trimming were resolved from the DNA. The sample comprises roughly 280,000 clones, around 84% of which are singletons, and approximately 4% rests with the top ten. CDR1 is PRHDT, CDR2 FYEKMQ, per germline (reference sequence). V was clipped by 0 bases and J by 5 bases, with 10 bases between them. The CDR3 extends over 14 amino acids. The chain employs TRBV13 and TRBJ1-1; the D gene is possibly TRBD1 (6 bases). This TCR was sampled from a man between 60 and 70 years old with acute or convalescent COVID-19. The sequenced sample was peripheral blood. The CDR3 loop reads CASSLGQGRTEAFF. For the CDR3, the DNA is TGTGCCAGCAGCTTAGGACAGGGTAGGACTGAAGCTTTCTTT. The complete variable domain, with remaining parts taken from reference TRBV13 and TRBJ1-1, reads AAGVIQSPRHLIKEKRETATLKCYPIPRHDTVYWYQQGPGQDPQFLISFYEKMQSDKGSIPDRFSAQQFSDYHSELNMSSLELGDSALYFCASSLGQGRTEAFFGQGTRLTVV.